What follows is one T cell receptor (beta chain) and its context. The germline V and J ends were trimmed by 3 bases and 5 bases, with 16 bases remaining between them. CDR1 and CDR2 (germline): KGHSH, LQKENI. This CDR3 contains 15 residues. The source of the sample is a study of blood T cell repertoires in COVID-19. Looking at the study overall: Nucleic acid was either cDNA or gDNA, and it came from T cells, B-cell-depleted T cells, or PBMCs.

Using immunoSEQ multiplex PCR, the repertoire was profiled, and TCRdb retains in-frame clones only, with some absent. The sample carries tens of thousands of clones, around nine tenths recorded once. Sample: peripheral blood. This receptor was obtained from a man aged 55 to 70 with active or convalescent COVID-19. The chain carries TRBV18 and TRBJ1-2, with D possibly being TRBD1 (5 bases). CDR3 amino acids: CASSPQNDRQYGYTF. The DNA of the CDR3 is TGTGCCAGCTCACCTCAAAACGACAGACAGTATGGCTACACCTTC.